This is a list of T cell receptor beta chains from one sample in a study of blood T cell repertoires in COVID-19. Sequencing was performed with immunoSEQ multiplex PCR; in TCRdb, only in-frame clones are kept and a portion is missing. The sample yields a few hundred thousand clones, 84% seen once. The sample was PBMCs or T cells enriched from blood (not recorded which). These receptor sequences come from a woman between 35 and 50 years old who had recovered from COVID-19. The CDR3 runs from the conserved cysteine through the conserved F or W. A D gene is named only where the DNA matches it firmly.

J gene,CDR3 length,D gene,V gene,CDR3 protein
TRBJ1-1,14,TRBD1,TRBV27,CASIPRGRHSEAFF
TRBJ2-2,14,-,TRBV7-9,CARSGRTNTGELFF
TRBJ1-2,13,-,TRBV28,CASSLDRYYGYTF
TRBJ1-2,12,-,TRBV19,CASSRQLYGYTF
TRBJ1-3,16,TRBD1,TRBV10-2,CASSSQGAASGNTIYF
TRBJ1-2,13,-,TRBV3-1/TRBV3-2,CASGTGTNYGYTF
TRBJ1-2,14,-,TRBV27,CASRSPDTNYGYTF
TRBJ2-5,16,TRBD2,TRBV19,CASSLRTSGGQETQYF
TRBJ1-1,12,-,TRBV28,CASSGLRSEAFF
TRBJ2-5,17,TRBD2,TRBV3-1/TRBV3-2,CASSQGGTSGAQETQYF
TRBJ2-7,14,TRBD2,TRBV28,CASHTSGSSYEQYF
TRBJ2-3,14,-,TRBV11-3,CASSLVASTATQYF
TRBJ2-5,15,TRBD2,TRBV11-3,CASSLYAGDLETQYF
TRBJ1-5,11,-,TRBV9,CASFRDQPQHF
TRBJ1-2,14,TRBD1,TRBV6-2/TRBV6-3,CASSRTGVDYGYTF
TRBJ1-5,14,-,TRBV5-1,CASSLETATQPQHF
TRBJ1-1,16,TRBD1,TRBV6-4,CASSDPAGQGATEAFF
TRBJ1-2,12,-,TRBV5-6,CASSSTGYGYTF
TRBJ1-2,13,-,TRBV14,CASSRRDNYGYTF